The clone carrying this TCR beta chain was picked up a small number of times. The antigen is not known. The entry originates in a study of cytomegalovirus exposure and HLA in healthy donors. 13 Jbeta primers and 60 Vbeta primers were used for the PCR. As handled by the study authors: It was a later analysis that counted roughly 80 million unique TCR beta chains, of which around 11 million were shared. Sequencing was performed with immunoSEQ multiplex PCR; in TCRdb, only in-frame clones are kept and a portion is missing. The V and J calls and the clone size are those of that table, but D and trimming were determined from the DNA. The repertoire consists of about 130,000 clones, with less than 10% occurring once and the leading ten covering less than 2%. Study-level results: In a later analysis, a genetic analysis reported fewer productive-TCR N-insertions in an Asian-associated ancestry cluster than the cohort average. Indistinguishable V segments such as TRBV6-2 and TRBV6-3 were excluded. A later analysis found common viral pathogens apparently linked to several of the most significant clusters.

CDR1 is SGHRS, CDR2 YFSETQ, per germline. The ends were cut back, 1 base at V and 4 bases at J, with 8 bases in the middle. The CDR3 runs 14 residues. The clonotype originates from a man aged 45-65 years in good health and CMV-seronegative. The chain links TRBV5-1 to TRBJ2-2; D uncertain. Sequenced input: PBMCs. CDR3 DNA sequence: TGCGCCAGCAGCTTGATAACGAGCACCGGGGAGCTGTTTTTT. It yields the protein CASSLITSTGELFF.